A selection of T cell receptor beta chains follows, all from one sample in a study of T cell changes during pregnancy in multiple sclerosis. Produced via immunoSEQ multiplex PCR; TCRdb's table is partial and in-frame only. The sample has about 35,000 clones, about 89% seen once. The material was CD4+ T cells from peripheral blood mononuclear cells, obtained in the third trimester of pregnancy. The origin of the receptors is a female donor in good health, enrolled as a control in a pregnancy study. The CDR3 runs from the conserved cysteine through the conserved F or W. Fields, in order: D gene, clone size, V gene, J gene, CDR3 protein, CDR3 DNA. D genes are given only for firm matches. The size entry is marked missing in some rows and otherwise reads once, few, many or a size class.

.	.	TRBV28	TRBJ1-5	CASSLVSGNQPQHF	TGTGCCAGCAGTCTTGTGTCGGGCAATCAGCCCCAGCATTTT
.	.	TRBV6-5	TRBJ1-5	CASSYRGGGQPQHF	TGTGCCAGCAGTTACCGCGGAGGTGGTCAGCCCCAGCATTTT
.	.	TRBV30	TRBJ1-4	CAWSVQGVTNEKLFF	TGTGCCTGGAGTGTACAAGGGGTTACTAATGAAAAACTGTTTTTT
.	.	TRBV7-2	TRBJ1-1	CASSFFSGVNTEAFF	TGTGCCAGCAGCTTTTTTTCGGGGGTGAACACTGAAGCTTTCTTT
TRBD2	.	TRBV5-1	TRBJ2-7	CASSLSLAGGDYEQYF	TGCGCCAGCAGCTTGTCCTTAGCGGGAGGGGACTACGAGCAGTACTTC
.	.	TRBV19	TRBJ1-1	CASRITRGANEAFF	TGTGCCAGTAGGATTACCCGGGGGGCTAATGAAGCTTTCTTT
.	.	TRBV7-2	TRBJ1-5	CASSLGPNQPQHF	TGTGCCAGCAGCTTAGGGCCAAATCAGCCCCAGCATTTT
.	.	TRBV28	TRBJ1-3	CASSLEAAFSGNTIYF	TGTGCCAGCAGTTTAGAGGCAGCCTTTTCTGGAAACACCATATATTTT
.	.	TRBV5-1	TRBJ2-1	CASSLGDLSAPSYNEQFF	TGCGCCAGCAGCTTGGGAGACCTCTCAGCGCCCTCCTACAATGAGCAGTTCTTC
TRBD1	.	TRBV15	TRBJ1-6	CATSRVRSRGLNSPLHF	TGTGCCACCAGCAGAGTGAGGAGCAGGGGGCTCAATTCACCCCTCCACTTT
.	.	TRBV5-3	TRBJ1-3	CARTAESTGNTIYF	TGTGCCAGGACGGCGGAATCAACCGGAAACACCATATATTTT
.	.	TRBV6-6	TRBJ1-1	CASSYIQNTEAFF	TGTGCCAGCAGTTACATACAGAACACTGAAGCTTTCTTT
TRBD2	.	TRBV28	TRBJ2-1	CASSSRRASGRLEGDEQFF	TGTGCCAGCAGTTCCCGACGGGCTAGCGGGAGATTAGAAGGGGATGAGCAGTTCTTC
TRBD2	.	TRBV5-6	TRBJ2-7	CASSARLAGGLKQYF	TGTGCCAGCAGCGCCAGACTAGCGGGGGGCCTAAAGCAGTACTTC
.	.	TRBV5-4	TRBJ1-6	CASSFFIRASSYNSPLHF	TGTGCCAGCAGCTTTTTTATCAGGGCGAGCTCCTATAATTCACCCCTCCACTTT
.	.	TRBV19	TRBJ1-1	CASSIPQGYTEAFF	TGTGCCAGTAGTATTCCACAGGGTTACACTGAAGCTTTCTTT
TRBD1	.	TRBV5-5	TRBJ1-2	CASSLAWTGQGYTF	TGTGCCAGCAGCTTGGCCTGGACAGGGCAAGGCTACACCTTC
.	.	TRBV18	TRBJ1-2	CASSPPARLGYTF	TGTGCCAGCTCACCACCGGCCAGGTTGGGCTACACCTTC
TRBD1	.	TRBV28	TRBJ2-7	CASRGQGGGYEQYF	TGTGCCAGCAGGGGACAGGGTGGGGGCTACGAGCAGTACTTC
TRBD2	.	TRBV10-3	TRBJ2-5	CAISEFSRLAGGPGETQYF	TGTGCCATCAGTGAGTTCTCGAGACTAGCGGGGGGGCCAGGAGAGACCCAGTACTTC
.	.	TRBV7-9	TRBJ1-2	CASSLAAGDGYTF	TGTGCCAGCAGCTTAGCGGCAGGGGATGGCTACACCTTC
.	once	TRBV9	TRBJ2-1	CASSVGRPSYNEQFF	TGTGCCAGCAGCGTAGGGAGGCCGTCTTACAATGAGCAGTTCTTC
.	.	TRBV11-3	TRBJ2-1	CASSSRLEGDEQFF	TGTGCCAGCAGCTCTCGACTAGAAGGCGATGAGCAGTTCTTC
TRBD1	.	TRBV29-1	TRBJ2-3	CSAGQGLTDTQYF	TGCAGCGCTGGACAGGGACTCACAGATACGCAGTATTTT
.	.	TRBV5-1	TRBJ1-2	CASSFPGVDYGYTF	TGCGCCAGCAGCTTTCCAGGGGTTGACTATGGCTACACCTTC
.	.	TRBV6-4	TRBJ2-5	CASSDSFGTQYF	TGTGCCAGCAGTGACTCGTTCGGGACCCAGTACTTC
TRBD1	.	TRBV6-4	TRBJ1-1	CASSDSSWTGGVGGEAFF	TGTGCCAGCAGTGACTCGTCTTGGACAGGGGGAGTTGGAGGTGAAGCTTTCTTT
TRBD1	.	TRBV2	TRBJ1-5	CASSATGKNQPQHF	TGTGCCAGCAGCGCGACAGGGAAGAATCAGCCCCAGCATTTT
TRBD1	.	TRBV4-3	TRBJ1-5	CASSARDRRKPQHF	TGCGCCAGCAGCGCCCGGGACAGGCGAAAGCCCCAGCATTTT
.	.	TRBV10-2	TRBJ1-5	CASSEIGGNWGNQPQHF	TGCGCCAGCAGTGAAATCGGGGGGAATTGGGGCAATCAGCCCCAGCATTTT
TRBD2	.	TRBV29-1	TRBJ2-5	CSVFGLAGSETQYF	TGCAGCGTTTTCGGACTAGCGGGGTCGGAGACCCAGTACTTC
.	.	TRBV5-1	TRBJ1-1	CASSTGNTEAFF	TGCGCCAGCAGCACAGGGAACACTGAAGCTTTCTTT
.	.	TRBV2	TRBJ2-5	CASKSTHYETQYF	TGTGCCAGCAAGTCTACCCATTATGAGACCCAGTACTTC
.	once	TRBV2	TRBJ2-7	CASSEVAGGEQYF	TGTGCCAGCAGTGAAGTGGCAGGCGGGGAGCAGTACTTC
TRBD1	once	TRBV19	TRBJ2-1	CASSMGQGASGGAGNEQFF	TGTGCCAGTAGTATGGGACAGGGGGCCAGCGGGGGGGCTGGGAATGAGCAGTTCTTC
.	.	TRBV2	TRBJ1-1	CASRRAGKMAFF	TGTGCCAGCAGAAGGGCAGGGAAGATGGCTTTCTTT
TRBD1	once	TRBV5-1	TRBJ1-5	CASSLGGTGDGQPQHF	TGCGCCAGCAGCTTGGGCGGGACAGGGGACGGTCAGCCCCAGCATTTT
.	.	TRBV6-6	TRBJ1-2	CASSYSMQGNYGYTF	TGTGCCAGCAGTTACTCGATGCAGGGTAACTATGGCTACACCTTC
TRBD1	.	TRBV19	TRBJ2-7	CASSTGQGATYEQYF	TGTGCCAGTAGTACGGGACAGGGGGCTACGTACGAGCAGTACTTC
TRBD2	.	TRBV19	TRBJ2-6	CASSIGGRVSSGANVLTF	TGTGCCAGTAGTATCGGCGGGAGGGTCTCCTCTGGGGCCAACGTCCTGACTTTC
TRBD1	.	TRBV11-2	TRBJ2-3	CASSFVGQGKITDTQYF	TGTGCCAGCAGCTTCGTAGGACAGGGTAAAATCACAGATACGCAGTATTTT
TRBD1	.	TRBV2	TRBJ1-1	CASSPDRGNTEAFF	TGTGCCAGCAGCCCGGACAGGGGGAACACTGAAGCTTTCTTT
TRBD2	.	TRBV7-2	TRBJ2-3	CASSLVAGASTDTQYF	TGTGCCAGCAGCTTAGTAGCGGGGGCTAGCACAGATACGCAGTATTTT
.	.	TRBV7-3	TRBJ2-7	CASSLRGGRTQTYEQYF	TGTGCCAGCAGCTTGAGGGGGGGGAGGACTCAGACCTACGAGCAGTACTTC
.	.	TRBV19	TRBJ2-6	CASSRQISSGANVLTF	TGTGCCAGTAGTCGACAGATAAGCTCTGGGGCCAACGTCCTGACTTTC
.	.	TRBV4-2	TRBJ2-4	CASSQGRANIQYF	TGTGCCAGCAGCCAAGGAAGAGCGAACATTCAGTACTTC
.	.	TRBV7-9	TRBJ2-2	CASSLDAGDTGELFF	TGTGCCAGCAGCTTAGATGCAGGGGACACCGGGGAGCTGTTTTTT
.	.	TRBV19	TRBJ2-2	CASSIMAGNGELFF	TGTGCCAGTAGTATAATGGCGGGGAACGGGGAGCTGTTTTTT
.	.	TRBV21-1	TRBJ2-7	CASSKGRLAGVCYEQYF	TGTGCCAGCAGCAAAGGCCGACTAGCGGGAGTGTGCTACGAGCAGTACTTC
TRBD1	.	TRBV5-1	TRBJ2-7	CASSPRQGASYEQYF	TGCGCCAGCAGCCCACGACAGGGGGCGAGCTACGAGCAGTACTTC
TRBD1	.	TRBV28	TRBJ1-2	CASRTGTGTWGYGYTF	TGTGCCAGCAGAACCGGGACAGGGACTTGGGGCTATGGCTACACCTTC
TRBD1	.	TRBV19	TRBJ1-5	CASSMGTGGRYQPQHF	TGTGCCAGTAGTATGGGTACAGGGGGTAGGTATCAGCCCCAGCATTTT